This entry lists 22 T cell receptor beta chains sequenced from one sample in a study of T cells expressing NK-cell markers. TCRdb processed the 5' RACE reads again and assigns one entry to each CDR3 protein, with no DNA. Reported are 150,000 to 180,000 distinct CDR3 sequences; the ten largest clones contain 37%. The sequenced material came from blood T cells: a sorted CD56 or NKG2C T cell subset, CD4+ or CD8+ T cells, or bulk PBMC T cells (not recorded which). The receptors shown here come from a woman aged 45-65 years in good health.

The V gene is TRBV12-3 or TRBV12-4, the J gene TRBJ2-5; TCRdb calls TRBD1, which cannot be checked without DNA. The CDR3 has 11 residues. The CDR3 spells CASSGQGTQYF.

V gene TRBV7-9 combines with J gene TRBJ2-5; there is no DNA to check the TCRdb D call of TRBD2. CDR1 SEHNR and CDR2 FQNEAQ come from the germline V gene (reference sequence). The CDR3 runs to 17 residues. The CDR3 is CASSPPRVGAERETQYF.

V and J are TRBV10-3 and TRBJ1-3. The CDR3 covers 13 residues. The germline V gene encodes CDR1 ENHRY and CDR2 SYGVKD. This chain's CDR3 is CAIRTPSGNTIYF.

The genes are TRBV27 and TRBJ2-1; the TCRdb D gene call, TRBD1, has no DNA to confirm it. CDR1 is MNHEY, CDR2 SMNVEV, per germline (reference sequence). The CDR3 runs to 13 residues. The CDR3 loop reads CASSSIVGDEQFF.

This rearrangement joins TRBV20-1 to TRBJ2-1; the TCRdb call, TRBD2, lacks DNA for checking. CDR3 length equals 17 residues. Looked up from germline, CDR1 is DFQATT and CDR2 is SNEGSKA (reference sequence). CDR3 in amino acids: CSASLGLAGGGRHEQFF.

The gene calls are TRBV15 and TRBJ2-1; as DNA is missing, the TRBD2 call by TCRdb cannot be tested. The V gene's germline CDR1 is LNHNV and CDR2 YYDKDF (reference sequence). The CDR3 loop spans 16 amino acids. CDR3 residues: CATSIHGTSGTNEQFF.

The chain combines TRBV12-3 or TRBV12-4 with TRBJ2-1. This CDR3 contains 12 residues. The CDR3 sequence is CASSPPSNEQFF.

The chain uses TRBV3-1 and TRBJ2-1. Germline CDR1 and CDR2: LGHDT and YNNKEL (reference sequence). The CDR3 totals 18 residues. The CDR3 loop reads CASSQLLSSGSPYNEQFF.

This chain joins TRBV12-3 or TRBV12-4 and TRBJ1-1. The CDR3 runs 12 residues. The CDR3 spells CASSKPNTEAFF.

V usage is TRBV20-1 and J usage is TRBJ2-3; checking the TCRdb D call of TRBD1 is not possible without DNA. Germline V lookup: CDR1 DFQATT, CDR2 SNEGSKA (reference sequence). There are 13 residues in the CDR3. CDR3 sequence: CSAPQGGADTQYF.

The genes are TRBV19 and TRBJ1-5; TCRdb lists TRBD1, though no DNA is available to test this call. The CDR3 is made up of 16 amino acids. Per germline, CDR1 LNHDA and CDR2 SQIVND (reference sequence). CDR3 sequence: CASSIRGDRGGQPQHF.

The J gene is TRBJ2-7, the V gene TRBV7-9; lacking DNA, the TRBD2 call made by TCRdb goes unchecked. This CDR3 contains 16 residues. Germline CDR1 SEHNR, CDR2 FQNEAQ (reference sequence). This CDR3 reads CASSPGTSGRSIEQYF.

The gene calls are TRBV27 and TRBJ2-7; with no DNA, the TCRdb D assignment of TRBD2 cannot be verified. In germline, CDR1 is MNHEY, CDR2 SMNVEV (reference sequence). CDR3 length: 16 amino acids. The CDR3 sequence: CASSAAAGEILYEQYF.

The rearrangement uses TRBV10-3 and TRBJ1-3. CDR3 length equals 16 residues. CDR1 is ENHRY and CDR2 is SYGVKD in the germline V gene. The CDR3 sequence: CAISQTGTSSGNTIYF.

The J gene is TRBJ2-2, the V gene TRBV10-2. The CDR3 covers 11 residues. Per germline, CDR1 WSHSY and CDR2 SAAADI. CDR3 in amino acids: CASSDSGELFF.

The V and J genes are TRBV4-1 and TRBJ2-7. Germline V CDR1 and CDR2: MGHRA, YSYEKL. This CDR3 region has 13 residues. The CDR3 sequence: CASSQMSSYEQYF.

The chain uses TRBV23-1 and TRBJ2-2; TCRdb indicates TRBD2, and absent DNA this call remains unverified. Being an ORF, TRBV23-1 has a function that is uncertain. The CDR3 loop spans 16 amino acids. This CDR3 reads CASSHISGGDTGELFF.

The chain combines TRBV20-1 with TRBJ2-1; the D call from TCRdb, TRBD1, cannot be confirmed without DNA. Per germline, CDR1 DFQATT and CDR2 SNEGSKA (reference sequence). CDR3 length: 16 amino acids. The CDR3 sequence is CSARIYRDQEYNEQFF.

The genes are TRBV12-3 or TRBV12-4 and TRBJ2-7; the D call of TRBD1 rests on TCRdb alone, since no DNA is present to check it. This CDR3 contains 14 residues. The CDR3 region is CASSLWREGFEQYF.

The chain links TRBV6-5 to TRBJ2-3; the TCRdb D gene call, TRBD1, has no DNA to confirm it. This CDR3 region has 19 residues. Germline CDR1 and CDR2: MNHEY and SVGAGI. The CDR3 region is CASSRDREGSGESTDTQYF.

The chain is built from TRBV11-3 and TRBJ2-1; TCRdb names TRBD2, which stays unverified in the absence of DNA. Germline V gene sequence: CDR1 SGHNT, CDR2 YENEEA. CDR3 length: 17 amino acids. Here the CDR3 reads CASSLDSRTSVLNEQFF.

J is TRBJ2-3 and V is TRBV4-1. This CDR3 is built from 14 residues. Germline V gives CDR1 MGHRA, CDR2 YSYEKL. CDR3 region: CASSPIGSTDTQYF.